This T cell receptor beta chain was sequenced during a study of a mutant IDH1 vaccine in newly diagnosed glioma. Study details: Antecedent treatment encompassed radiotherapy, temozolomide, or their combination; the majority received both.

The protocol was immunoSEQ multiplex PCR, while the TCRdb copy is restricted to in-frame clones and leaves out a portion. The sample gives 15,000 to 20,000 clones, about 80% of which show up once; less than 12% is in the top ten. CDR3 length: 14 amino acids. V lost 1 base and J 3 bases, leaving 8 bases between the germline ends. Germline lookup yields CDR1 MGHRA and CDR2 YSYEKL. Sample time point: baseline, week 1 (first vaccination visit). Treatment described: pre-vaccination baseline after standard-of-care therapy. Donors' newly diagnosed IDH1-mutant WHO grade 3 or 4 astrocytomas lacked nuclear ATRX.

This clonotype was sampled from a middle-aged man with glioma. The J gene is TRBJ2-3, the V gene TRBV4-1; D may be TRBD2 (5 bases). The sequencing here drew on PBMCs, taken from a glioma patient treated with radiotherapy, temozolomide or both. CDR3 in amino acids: CASSQVAQTDTQYF. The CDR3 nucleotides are TGCGCCAGCAGCCAAGTAGCGCAGACAGATACGCAGTATTTT.